This T cell receptor beta chain was sequenced during a study of blood T cell repertoires in COVID-19. In the study overall: Donors in the United States, Italy and Spain gave samples during acute or convalescent COVID-19. PBMCs, B-cell-depleted T cells, or T cells provided the cDNA or gDNA that made up the material.

It was during active infection that Seattle patients were enrolled and then longitudinally followed. In the source study's methods: Quantification of nucleated cells was approximated via reference gene primer amplification. Here immunoSEQ multiplex PCR was the method, and the copy in TCRdb shows in-frame clones only, minus some. V and J calls and clone size are copied from that table; D and trimming were computed from the DNA. The sample holds 55,000 or so clones; about nine tenths are singletons and the top ten take about 3.6%. CDR3 length: 16 amino acids. The V gene lost 2 bases and the J gene lost 5 bases, with 18 bases spanning the gap. Germline V lookup: CDR1 PRHDT, CDR2 FYEKMQ (reference sequence).

Sequences were obtained from peripheral blood. This TCR derives from a man aged 40-49 years with COVID-19, enrolled during active disease. V gene TRBV13 combines with J gene TRBJ1-1; D is possibly TRBD1 (6 bases). CDR3 nucleotide sequence: TGTGCCAGCAGCTTAAGGGGGGGCGAACCCATGACTGAAGCTTTCTTT. Amino acid sequence: CASSLRGGEPMTEAFF.